The count of the clone carrying this TCR beta chain is one. Its target is not known. The treatment: approximately 9-day PBMC culture with coronavirus spike peptide pools or control peptides (ViraFEST assay). Some 2 million PBMCs were grown per well alongside about 10 IU/ml IL-2 and roughly 9.3 ug/ml peptide pools. The CDR3 is 15 residues long. Germline lookup yields CDR1 DFQATT and CDR2 SNEGSKA (reference sequence). V gave up 3 bases and J gave up 0 bases, with 12 bases separating them. Sequencing of cultured CD4+ T cell DNA used the Oncomine TCR Beta short-read assay. TCRdb itself ran the PCR reads through MiXCR, one entry per CDR3 protein. Of more than 9,000 distinct CDR3 sequences in the sample, approximately 60% were seen once. This sample is drawn from a study of vaccination and CD4 T cells after COVID-19. Study-level information: Nasal swab PCR detected SARS-CoV-2 in convalescent patients; nine had mild disease, one severe. The peptides that stimulated the cells were overlapping spike peptides from SARS-CoV-2, HCoV-NL63, HCoV-OC43 and HCoV-229E.

Sample: CD4+ T cells from blood, cultured in vitro. The chain is built from TRBV20-1 and TRBJ2-1; D remains ambiguous. This clonotype was obtained from a human donor who had recovered from COVID-19. The CDR3 is CSASRNPSSYNEQFF. CDR3 nucleotides: TGCAGTGCTAGTAGGAACCCCAGCTCCTACAATGAGCAGTTCTTC.